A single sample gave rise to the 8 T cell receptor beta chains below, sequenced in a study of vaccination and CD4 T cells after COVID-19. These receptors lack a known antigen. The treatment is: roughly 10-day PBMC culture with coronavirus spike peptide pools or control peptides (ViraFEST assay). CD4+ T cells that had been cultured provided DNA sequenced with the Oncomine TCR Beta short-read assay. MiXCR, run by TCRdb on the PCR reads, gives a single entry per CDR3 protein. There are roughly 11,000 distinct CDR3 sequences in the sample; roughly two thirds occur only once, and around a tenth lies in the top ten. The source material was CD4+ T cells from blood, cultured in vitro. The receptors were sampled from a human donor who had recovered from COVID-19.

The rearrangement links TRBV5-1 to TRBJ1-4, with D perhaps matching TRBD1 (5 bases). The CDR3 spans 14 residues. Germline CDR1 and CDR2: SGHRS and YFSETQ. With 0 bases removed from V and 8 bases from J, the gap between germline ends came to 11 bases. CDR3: CASSLGGSTEKLFF. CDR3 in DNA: TGCGCCAGCAGCTTGGGGGGGTCGACAGAAAAACTGTTTTTT.

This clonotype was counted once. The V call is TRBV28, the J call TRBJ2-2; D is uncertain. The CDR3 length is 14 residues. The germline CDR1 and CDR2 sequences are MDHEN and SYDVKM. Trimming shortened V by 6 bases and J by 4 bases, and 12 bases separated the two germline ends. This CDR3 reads CASRGPMGTGELFF. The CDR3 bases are TGTGCCAGCAGGGGCCCGATGGGCACCGGGGAGCTGTTTTTT.

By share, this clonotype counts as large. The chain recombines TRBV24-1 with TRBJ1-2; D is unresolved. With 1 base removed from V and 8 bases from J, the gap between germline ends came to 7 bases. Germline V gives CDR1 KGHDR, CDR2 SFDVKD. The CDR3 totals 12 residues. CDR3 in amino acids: CATSDFKGGYTF. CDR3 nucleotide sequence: TGTGCCACCAGTGATTTCAAGGGAGGCTACACCTTC.

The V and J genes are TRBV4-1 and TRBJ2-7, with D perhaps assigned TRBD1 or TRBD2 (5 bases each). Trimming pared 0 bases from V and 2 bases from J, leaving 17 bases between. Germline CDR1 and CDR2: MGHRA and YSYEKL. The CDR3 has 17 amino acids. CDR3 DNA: TGCGCCAGCAGCCAAGATGGGACCAGACCACGAACCTACGAGCAGTACTTC. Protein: CASSQDGTRPRTYEQYF.

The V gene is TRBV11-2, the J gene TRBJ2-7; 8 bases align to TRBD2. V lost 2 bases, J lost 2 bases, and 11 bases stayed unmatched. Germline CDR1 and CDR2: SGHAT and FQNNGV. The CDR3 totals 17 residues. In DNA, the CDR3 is TGTGCCAGCAGCTTATCTTATTTGCGGGGGGCAACCTACGAGCAGTACTTC. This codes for CASSLSYLRGATYEQYF.

CDR3 in DNA: TGCGCCAGCAGCGAGCTAAGCGGGGGGGGCGAGCAGTACTTC. Translated: CASSELSGGGEQYF. This rearrangement joins TRBV5-1 to TRBJ2-7; TRBD2 aligns across 10 bases. CDR3 length: 14 amino acids. Trimming at V came to 4 bases and at J to 6 bases, leaving 7 bases not matched to a gene. Germline-derived CDR1 and CDR2 are SGHRS and YFSETQ.

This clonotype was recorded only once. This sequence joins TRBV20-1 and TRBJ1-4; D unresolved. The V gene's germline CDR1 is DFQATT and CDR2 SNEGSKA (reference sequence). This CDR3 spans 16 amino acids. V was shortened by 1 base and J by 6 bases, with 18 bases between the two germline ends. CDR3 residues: CSARVRRALKDEKLFF. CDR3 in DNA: TGCAGTGCTAGAGTACGACGGGCACTCAAAGATGAAAAACTGTTTTTT.

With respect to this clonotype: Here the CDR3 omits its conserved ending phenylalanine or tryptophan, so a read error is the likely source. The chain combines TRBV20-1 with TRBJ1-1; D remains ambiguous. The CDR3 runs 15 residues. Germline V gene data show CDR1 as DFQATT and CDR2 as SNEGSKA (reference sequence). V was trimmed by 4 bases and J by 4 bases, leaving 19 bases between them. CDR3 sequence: CSATSPRGMGTEAFS. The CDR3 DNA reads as TGCAGTGCTACCTCCCCTCGGGGAATGGGCACTGAAGCTTTCTCT.